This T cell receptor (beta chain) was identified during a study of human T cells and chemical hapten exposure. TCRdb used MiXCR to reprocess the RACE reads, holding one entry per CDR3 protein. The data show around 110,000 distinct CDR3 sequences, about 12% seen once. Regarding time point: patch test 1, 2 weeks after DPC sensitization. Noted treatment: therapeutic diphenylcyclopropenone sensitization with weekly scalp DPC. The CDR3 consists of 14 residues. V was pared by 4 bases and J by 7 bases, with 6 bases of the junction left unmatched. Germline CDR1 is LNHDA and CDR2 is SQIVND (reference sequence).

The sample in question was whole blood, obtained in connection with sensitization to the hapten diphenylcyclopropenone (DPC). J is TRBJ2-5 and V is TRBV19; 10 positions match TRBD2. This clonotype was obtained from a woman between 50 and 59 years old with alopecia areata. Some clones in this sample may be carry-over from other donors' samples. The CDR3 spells CASSNSGGAVTQYF. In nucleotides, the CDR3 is TGTGCCAGTAGTAACAGCGGGGGGGCCGTGACCCAGTACTTC.